These 29 T cell receptor beta chains originate from one sample sequenced in a study of CD8 T cells in Susac syndrome. Random hexamers were used to reverse transcribe an amount of 0.5 to 1 ug RNA. TCRdb used MiXCR to reprocess the immunoSEQ multiplex PCR reads, holding one entry per CDR3 protein. Of about 250,000 distinct CDR3 sequences in the sample, just under 95% are singletons; the top ten hold about 0.071%. The sequencing sample was made of CD4+ T cells from PBMCs. These TCRs come from a human donor with multiple sclerosis.

This sequence joins TRBV28 and TRBJ1-1; 8 nucleotides line up with TRBD1. Germline CDR1 is MDHEN and CDR2 is SYDVKM. There are 13 residues in the CDR3. Losses at the gene ends were 7 bases for V and 3 bases for J; bases not matched to a gene: 4. The CDR3 loop reads CASNDRGHTEAFF. For the CDR3, the DNA is TGTGCCAGCAATGACAGGGGACACACTGAAGCTTTCTTT.

The chain employs TRBV20-1 and TRBJ2-1; D remains unclear. CDR3 length: 11 residues. Trimming cost V 1 base and J 9 bases, with 7 bases left between them. Germline assignment: CDR1 DFQATT and CDR2 SNEGSKA (reference sequence). CDR3 DNA sequence: TGCAGTGCTAGAGCTATTACTGAGCAGTTCTTC. It is translated as CSARAITEQFF.

The chain carries TRBV20-1 and TRBJ2-5; 8 bases fit TRBD1. The CDR3 runs 18 residues. J was trimmed by 5 bases and V by 6 bases; bases with no gene match: 23. Per the germline V gene, CDR1 is DFQATT and CDR2 is SNEGSKA (reference sequence). CDR3: CSARPNTDRGLPGETQYF. The DNA of the CDR3 is TGCAGTGCCAGACCCAATACAGACAGGGGCCTCCCAGGGGAGACCCAGTACTTC.

This clonotype came up once. The chain has TRBV30 and TRBJ2-2; D may match TRBD1 or TRBD2 (5 bases each). In germline, CDR1 is GTSNPN, CDR2 SVGIG (reference sequence). The CDR3 contains 17 residues. V was clipped by 0 bases and J by 6 bases, with 20 bases between them. DNA for the CDR3: TGTGCCTGGAGTGTACTACGGGGCAGGGTAGGCTCCGGGGAGCTGTTTTTT. Its translation: CAWSVLRGRVGSGELFF.

The chain couples TRBV7-2 to TRBJ2-1, with 10 bases fitting TRBD1. Germline V CDR1 and CDR2: SGHTA, FQGNSA. This CDR3 has 16 residues. The ends lost 3 bases at V and 3 bases at J; junction bases unmatched: 5. CDR3 DNA sequence: TGTGCCAGCAGCTTGACAGGGGGCAAAATCTACAATGAGCAGTTCTTC. Amino acids: CASSLTGGKIYNEQFF.

The V and J genes are TRBV3-1 and TRBJ2-7; TRBD1 agrees at 7 bases. The junction had 6 bases not matched to a gene; V was cut back by 2 bases and J by 5 bases. CDR1 is LGHDT, CDR2 YNNKEL, per germline (reference sequence). The CDR3 extends over 14 amino acids. CDR3 sequence: CASSQNRGIHEQYF. In nucleotides, the CDR3 is TGTGCCAGCAGCCAAAACAGGGGTATACACGAGCAGTACTTC.

Written as DNA, the CDR3 is TGTGCCAGCCGGACAGGGGGCAAAGGCTACACCTTC. Translating it yields CASRTGGKGYTF. V usage is TRBV12-3 or TRBV12-4 and J usage is TRBJ1-2; 11 nucleotides agree with TRBD1. CDR3 size: 12 residues. J was trimmed by 8 bases and V by 8 bases; bases with no gene match: 4.

V usage is TRBV6-6 and J usage is TRBJ2-7; maybe TRBD1 (5 bases). The CDR3 has 13 residues. Trimming cost V 10 bases and J 7 bases, with 20 bases left between them. Per the germline V gene, CDR1 is MNHNY and CDR2 is SVGAGI (reference sequence). This CDR3 is CATDDSLLGEQYF. The CDR3 DNA sequence: TGTGCCACCGACGACAGCCTCCTCGGGGAGCAGTACTTC.

The chain employs TRBV3-1 and TRBJ1-2; no clear D. The V end was cut by 0 bases, the J end by 4 bases, with 9 bases between. The germline V gene has CDR1 LGHDT and CDR2 YNNKEL (reference sequence). This CDR3 is built from 14 residues. CDR3 DNA sequence: TGTGCCAGCAGCCAAGATCCAGCTGCCTATGGCTACACCTTC. The encoded protein is CASSQDPAAYGYTF.

This clonotype turned up a few times. The chain combines TRBV4-2 with TRBJ1-1; no reliable D call. CDR1 LGHNA and CDR2 YNFKEQ come from the germline V gene. This CDR3 is 12 amino acids long. V lost 5 bases to trimming and J lost 2 bases, with 6 bases between them. The CDR3 protein is CASSYINTEAFF. Written as DNA, the CDR3 is TGTGCCAGCAGCTACATAAACACTGAAGCTTTCTTT.

This clonotype was seen only once. This chain joins TRBV5-1 and TRBJ2-3; D might be TRBD1 (5 bases). V was shortened by 0 bases and J by 2 bases, with 13 bases between the two germline ends. CDR1 and CDR2 (germline): SGHRS, YFSETQ. This CDR3 is 16 amino acids long. The CDR3 is CASSLEGWMITDTQYF. The CDR3 bases are TGCGCCAGCAGCTTGGAGGGGTGGATGATCACAGATACGCAGTATTTT.

The chain has TRBV2 and TRBJ1-2; D not certain. The CDR3 loop spans 13 amino acids. V was cut by 6 bases and J by 4 bases, with 12 bases left in between. Germline V gene lookup returns CDR1 SNHLY and CDR2 FYNNEI. CDR3 DNA sequence: TGTGCCAGCAGCCCCGGACGGCTCTATGGCTACACCTTC. Translated: CASSPGRLYGYTF.

The chain couples TRBV20-1 to TRBJ1-4, with TRBD1 as a possible D gene (5 bases). V lost 3 bases, J lost 8 bases, and 7 bases lay in between. This CDR3 is built from 11 residues. Germline lookup yields CDR1 DFQATT and CDR2 SNEGSKA (reference sequence). CDR3 coding DNA: TGCAGTGCTAGGGGGCCCGAAAAACTGTTTTTT. It yields the protein CSARGPEKLFF.

This clonotype was counted a single time. The chain joins TRBV3-1 to TRBJ1-5, with D perhaps TRBD1 (5 bases). Germline CDR1 LGHDT, CDR2 YNNKEL (reference sequence). Trimming removed 4 bases at V and 5 bases at J, with 9 bases between. This CDR3 contains 13 residues. CDR3 in amino acids: CASSPGPYQPQHF. CDR3 in DNA: TGTGCCAGCAGCCCGGGACCATATCAGCCCCAGCATTTT.

For the CDR3, the DNA is TGCAGCGTTGAAGTCAGGGTTGGCGGGGAGCTGTTTTTT. It is translated as CSVEVRVGGELFF. The chain is built from TRBV29-1 and TRBJ2-2; tentative D call: TRBD1 (5 bases). Per germline, CDR1 SQVTM and CDR2 ANQGSEA. The CDR3 is 13 amino acids. Trimming pared 1 base from V and 7 bases from J, leaving 10 bases between.

The chain has TRBV13 and TRBJ2-3, with 9 positions matching TRBD2. The CDR3 is 16 residues long. In germline, CDR1 is PRHDT, CDR2 FYEKMQ (reference sequence). V lost 4 bases, J lost 4 bases, and 9 bases stayed unmatched. CDR3: CASSSLLAGIADTQYF. CDR3 nucleotides: TGTGCCAGCAGCTCCTTGCTAGCGGGGATAGCAGATACGCAGTATTTT.

The chain recombines TRBV7-8 with TRBJ2-2; 7 bases line up with TRBD2. After removal of 2 bases from V and 3 bases from J, the junction contained 3 bases not matched to a gene. The CDR3 has 15 amino acids. Germline CDR1 and CDR2: SGHVS and FQNEAQ. DNA of the CDR3: TGTGCCAGCAGCTTACTAGCGGCATACACCGGGGAGCTGTTTTTT. Its translation: CASSLLAAYTGELFF. The variable domain in full, completed from reference TRBV7-8 and TRBJ2-2, reads GAGVSQSPRYKVAKRGQDVALRCDPISGHVSLFWYQQALGQGPEFLTYFQNEAQLDKSGLPSDRFFAERPEGSVSTLKIQRTQQEDSAVYLCASSLLAAYTGELFFGEGSRLTVL.

This chain uses TRBV9 with TRBJ1-1, with 7 nucleotides matching TRBD1. The trim removed 4 bases at V and 1 base at J, leaving 7 bases unmatched. The germline V gene has CDR1 SGDLS and CDR2 YYNGEE. The CDR3 covers 15 residues. CDR3 nucleotides: TGTGCCAGCAGCCTTACGGGACAGCCGAACACTGAAGCTTTCTTT. Translated: CASSLTGQPNTEAFF.

The V gene is TRBV25-1, the J gene TRBJ1-2; 7 bases are shared with TRBD1. Germline CDR1 reads MGHDK; CDR2 reads SYGVNS. V was clipped by 3 bases and J by 11 bases; unmatched bases: 9. The CDR3 covers 13 residues. The CDR3 sequence: CASSESNRGHYTF. Written as DNA, the CDR3 is TGTGCCAGCAGTGAGTCTAACAGGGGTCATTACACCTTC.

This rearrangement joins TRBV20-1 to TRBJ2-7; D perhaps matches TRBD2 (6 bases). CDR1 and CDR2 from the germline V gene are DFQATT and SNEGSKA (reference sequence). The CDR3 totals 14 residues. V lost 5 bases and J 3 bases, leaving 17 bases between the germline ends. In nucleotides, the CDR3 is TGCAGTGCTCCAAGTCGGGCGGGGATCTACGAGCAGTACTTC. As protein: CSAPSRAGIYEQYF.

This rearrangement joins TRBV7-8 to TRBJ2-7; D is uncertain. V lost 5 bases, J lost 0 bases, and 11 bases lay in between. Germline CDR1 and CDR2: SGHVS and FQNEAQ. This CDR3 spans 14 amino acids. The CDR3 here is CASSPRTDSYEQYV. The CDR3 DNA sequence: TGTGCCAGCAGCCCCAGGACGGACTCCTACGAGCAGTACGTC.

The chain links TRBV5-1 to TRBJ1-5; 7 nucleotides line up with TRBD1. V shed 0 bases, J shed 5 bases, and the junction held 5 bases outside the gene matches. This CDR3 region has 15 residues. Germline CDR1 is SGHRS and CDR2 is YFSETQ. This chain's CDR3 is CASSLGRGGDQPQHF. The CDR3 DNA reads as TGCGCCAGCAGCTTGGGGCGAGGGGGCGATCAGCCCCAGCATTTT.

The chain links TRBV9 to TRBJ2-3, with 9 bases fitting TRBD2. The CDR3 consists of 16 residues. V shed 0 bases and J 1 base; nucleotides not matched to a gene: 3. Germline values: CDR1 SGDLS, CDR2 YYNGEE. CDR3 residues: CASSVGASGGTDTQYF. The CDR3 DNA reads TGTGCCAGCAGCGTAGGGGCTAGCGGGGGCACAGATACGCAGTATTTT.

The chain joins TRBV5-1 to TRBJ2-1; D gene uncertain. The CDR3 is 15 amino acids. Between the trimmed V and J ends, which lost 1 base and 0 bases, there was a span of 8 bases. The germline V gene encodes CDR1 SGHRS and CDR2 YFSETQ. The CDR3 is CASSLHAVSYNEQFF. In nucleotides, the CDR3 is TGCGCCAGCAGCTTGCATGCGGTCTCCTACAATGAGCAGTTCTTC.

The genes are TRBV4-1 and TRBJ1-2; 7 nucleotides line up with TRBD1. The CDR3 covers 16 residues. Germline V gene lookup returns CDR1 MGHRA and CDR2 YSYEKL. V trimming: 1 base; J trimming: 0 bases; junction bases outside the gene matches: 5. The CDR3 sequence is CASSQVRDSTNYGYTF. CDR3 DNA sequence: TGCGCCAGCAGCCAAGTTCGGGACAGTACTAACTATGGCTACACCTTC.

The chain combines TRBV3-1 with TRBJ1-5; D not certain. This CDR3 region has 13 residues. Germline V gene lookup returns CDR1 LGHDT and CDR2 YNNKEL (reference sequence). The germline V and J ends were trimmed by 0 bases and 7 bases, with 7 bases remaining between them. Here the CDR3 DNA reads TGTGCCAGCAGCCAAGATTCGGGGCAGCCCCAGCATTTT. The encoded protein is CASSQDSGQPQHF. Together with reference TRBV3-1 and TRBJ1-5, the CDR3 gives the full variable domain: DTAVSQTPKYLVTQMGNDKSIKCEQNLGHDTMYWYKQDSKKFLKIMFSYNNKELIINETVPNRFSPKSPDKAHLNLHINSLELGDSAVYFCASSQDSGQPQHFGDGTRLSIL.

The rearrangement joins TRBV6-1 to TRBJ2-7; D is unclear. CDR1 MNHNS and CDR2 SASEGT come from the germline V gene. The V end was cut by 6 bases, the J end by 0 bases, with 12 bases between. CDR3 length: 14 residues. The CDR3 here is CASRRGTPSYEQYV. DNA of the CDR3: TGTGCCAGCAGACGTGGAACGCCCTCCTACGAGCAGTACGTC.

The CDR3 sequence: CASSLRRAVTDTQYF. The DNA for the CDR3 is TGTGCCAGCAGTCTCCGCAGGGCTGTCACAGATACGCAGTATTTT. The gene calls are TRBV12-3 or TRBV12-4 and TRBJ2-3; TRBD1 might be the D (5 bases). CDR3 size: 15 residues. V lost 5 bases, J lost 2 bases, and 14 bases lay in between.

The V gene is TRBV13, the J gene TRBJ1-2; a possible D gene is TRBD1 (5 bases). The CDR3 is 16 amino acids. Germline V lookup: CDR1 PRHDT, CDR2 FYEKMQ (reference sequence). Between the trimmed V and J ends, which lost 0 bases and 4 bases, there was a span of 15 bases. Here the CDR3 reads CASSLGGPGQGYGYTF. In DNA form, the CDR3 reads TGTGCCAGCAGCTTAGGAGGCCCCGGGCAGGGCTATGGCTACACCTTC.